The rows below give T cell receptor beta chains drawn from one sample of a study of T cells in Graves' hyperthyroidism and ophthalmopathy. TCRdb reprocessed the multiplex PCR reads with MiXCR, giving one entry per CDR3 protein. The profile shows about 320,000 distinct CDR3 sequences, around 16% of them singletons. Sequences were obtained from blood. These receptors were obtained from a man aged 25-45 years with Graves' hyperthyroidism. The CDR3 runs from the conserved cysteine through the conserved F or W. The D gene is left open where the match is weak. The size entry is marked missing in some rows and otherwise reads once, few, many or a size class.

cdr3_nt cdr3_aa j_call v_call clone_size cdr3_length d_call
TGTGCCAGCAGTCGGACAGGGGTCGGGTCACCCCTCCACTTT CASSRTGVGSPLHF TRBJ1-6 TRBV2 few 14 TRBD1
TGTGCCAGCAGTTTTGGTGCGGGAGAGCAGTACTTC CASSFGAGEQYF TRBJ2-7 TRBV12-3/TRBV12-4 many 12 -
TGTGCCAGCAGCCAAGGTTTAGGCACAGATACGCAGTATTTT CASSQGLGTDTQYF TRBJ2-3 TRBV3-1 - 14 -
TGTGCCAGCAGCGGTCTAGCGGGAGCGACAGATACGCAGTATTTT CASSGLAGATDTQYF TRBJ2-3 TRBV2 many 15 TRBD2
TGTGCCAGCAGTGGTAGGGCAGGGGCGAACACCGGGGAGCTGTTTTTT CASSGRAGANTGELFF TRBJ2-2 TRBV2 many 16 -
TGTGCCAGCAGCCAGTGGTCCGGCAGGGGGCTAAGCTCCTATAATTCACCCCTCCACTTT CASSQWSGRGLSSYNSPLHF TRBJ1-6 TRBV7-6 - 20 TRBD1
TGTGCCACCAGTGTGGCGGGAGCTAATAATGAGCAGTTCTTC CATSVAGANNEQFF TRBJ2-1 TRBV24-1 few 14 TRBD2
TGTGCCAGCAGTTTTAGGCCATACAATGAGCAGTTCTTC CASSFRPYNEQFF TRBJ2-1 TRBV12-3/TRBV12-4 many 13 -
TGTGCCAGCAGCTCCAAAGCGGGAGGTGGCGAGCAGTTCTTC CASSSKAGGGEQFF TRBJ2-1 TRBV7-6 many 14 TRBD2
TGCAGTGCTCGAGGGGATGATGAAGCTTTCTTT CSARGDDEAFF TRBJ1-1 TRBV20-1 many 11 -
TGTGCTTCATCGGGCCAAAAGAGCGGGAGGGCCTACGAGCAGTACTTC CASSGQKSGRAYEQYF TRBJ2-7 TRBV10-3 many 16 TRBD2
TGTGCCAGCAGTCCCGGGACAGGACTTCCTGGAAACACCATATATTTT CASSPGTGLPGNTIYF TRBJ1-3 TRBV28 - 16 TRBD1
TGTGCCATCAGTCCGGGACAGCTTTCTTATGGCTACACCTTC CAISPGQLSYGYTF TRBJ1-2 TRBV10-3 few 14 TRBD1
TGTGCCGCCCTGAGGTCAGGGATGGGGGAGACCCAGTACTTC CAALRSGMGETQYF TRBJ2-5 TRBV28 many 14 -
TGTGCCAGTAGTATAACAGGGAGAGTTGGCAATCAGCCCCAGCATTTT CASSITGRVGNQPQHF TRBJ1-5 TRBV19 - 16 -
TGTGCCAGCGGGACACTAATGAACACCGGGGAGCTGTTTTTT CASGTLMNTGELFF TRBJ2-2 TRBV27 many 14 -
TGTGCCAGCAGTTTTCAACCCCGGGGACAGGGGAGGACCTACGAGCAGTACTTC CASSFQPRGQGRTYEQYF TRBJ2-7 TRBV27 many 18 TRBD1
TGTGCCAGCAATCCGGGAGTGTGGGACACCGGGGAGCTGTTTTTT CASNPGVWDTGELFF TRBJ2-2 TRBV2 few 15 -
TGCAGTGCTAGAGATGGGGGACTAGGGAACACCGGGGAGCTGTTTTTT CSARDGGLGNTGELFF TRBJ2-2 TRBV20-1 few 16 TRBD2
TGTGCCAGCAGTTTGTTGTCAGGGGGCTCAGGGCAGCCCCAGCATTTT CASSLLSGGSGQPQHF TRBJ1-5 TRBV27 many 16 TRBD1
TGTGCCAGCAGTTGGACTTACCAAGAGACCCAGTACTTC CASSWTYQETQYF TRBJ2-5 TRBV2 - 13 -
TGTGCCAGCAGTTGGGACCTTGGATCCGGGGAGCTGTTTTTT CASSWDLGSGELFF TRBJ2-2 TRBV27 - 14 -
TGTGCCAGCAGTTTTACGGGGCTTGAAAAACTGTTTTTT CASSFTGLEKLFF TRBJ1-4 TRBV12-3/TRBV12-4 - 13 -
TGTGCCTGGAGCGCCGGGACAGGGGGCGTCTTCTCTGGGGCCAACGTCCTGACTTTC CAWSAGTGGVFSGANVLTF TRBJ2-6 TRBV30 - 19 TRBD1
TGTGCCAGTAGTATTAGGGGGCGCCGGTTCTTC CASSIRGRRFF TRBJ2-1 TRBV19 few 11 TRBD1
TGCAGTGCTAGGGGGGGGCGAGGTGAGCAGTTCTTC CSARGGRGEQFF TRBJ2-1 TRBV20-1 many 12 -
TGTGCCAGCAAGGGGGGACTAGCCCCTAGTAGGCAGTACTTC CASKGGLAPSRQYF TRBJ2-7 TRBV25-1 - 14 TRBD2
TGTGCCATCAGTGACGGGGAGACCCAGTACTTC CAISDGETQYF TRBJ2-5 TRBV10-3 few 11 -
TGTGCCAGTAGTATAGACTCCGGTAGCTACAATGAGCAGTTCTTC CASSIDSGSYNEQFF TRBJ2-1 TRBV19 - 15 -
TGTGCCAGCAGCCCACACAGGGATCTGGGTGAGCAGTTCTTC CASSPHRDLGEQFF TRBJ2-1 TRBV7-9 - 14 -
TGTGCCAGTACCTTCGGAATAGCGGGAGGATCTTACGAGCAGTACTTC CASTFGIAGGSYEQYF TRBJ2-7 TRBV2 many 16 TRBD2
TGTGCCAGCAGGACACCCTGGGGGGCCTACAATGAGCAGTTCTTC CASRTPWGAYNEQFF TRBJ2-1 TRBV12-3/TRBV12-4 many 15 -
TGTGCCAGCAGTTTAGTCCCCCCCCGACAGGGTTCTGGCTACACCTTC CASSLVPPRQGSGYTF TRBJ1-2 TRBV27 few 16 TRBD1
TGCAGCGGAGACAGGGGGAACACTGAAGCTTTCTTT CSGDRGNTEAFF TRBJ1-1 TRBV29-1 few 12 TRBD1
TGTGCCAGTAGTACGCGGACGGGAGATACGCAGTATTTT CASSTRTGDTQYF TRBJ2-3 TRBV19 - 13 -
TGCGCCAGCAAAGGGAACCGGGACCCCCTCACAGATACGCAGTATTTT CASKGNRDPLTDTQYF TRBJ2-3 TRBV5-1 medium-sized 16 -